A selection of T cell receptor beta chains follows, all from one sample in a study of blood T cell repertoires in COVID-19. Assay used: immunoSEQ multiplex PCR; TCRdb lists only in-frame clones, some missing. Here the sample spans 25,000 or so clones, about 88% being singletons. Sequences were obtained from peripheral blood. The receptors stem from a human donor with acute or convalescent COVID-19. The donor label of this sample is uncertain. The CDR3 runs from the conserved cysteine through the conserved F or W. A D gene is named only where the DNA matches it firmly. For some rows the clone size is stated as once, few or many, or as a class when expanded; others skip it.

abundance	d_gene	v_gene	j_gene	CDR3nt	CDR3aa
.	.	TRBV4-1	TRBJ2-1	TGCGCCAGCAGCCAAGTCTCCTCCAATGAGCAGTTCTTC	CASSQVSSNEQFF
once	TRBD2	TRBV6-5	TRBJ2-1	TGTGCCAGCAGAACCGGGACTAGCGGGAGTGAGCAGTTCTTC	CASRTGTSGSEQFF
.	.	TRBV12-2	TRBJ1-5	TGTGCAAGTCGCCTTTGGCCCAACGGGAGCAATCAGCCCCAGCATTTT	CASRLWPNGSNQPQHF
.	TRBD2	TRBV6-4	TRBJ2-3	TGTGCCAGCATGGTGGTAGCGGGAGCTGCAGATACGCAGTATTTT	CASMVVAGAADTQYF
.	TRBD1	TRBV4-3	TRBJ2-1	TGCGCCAGCAGCCGGGGGACAGGGGGGTTAAATGAGCAGTTCTTC	CASSRGTGGLNEQFF
.	TRBD2	TRBV2	TRBJ2-4	TGTGCCAGCAGTCCTATTCGACTAGCGGGGGAAAACATTCAGTACTTC	CASSPIRLAGENIQYF
.	.	TRBV5-1	TRBJ1-1	TGCGCCAGCAGCTTACAGGGATTGGCGACTGAAGCTTTCTTT	CASSLQGLATEAFF
.	.	TRBV5-1	TRBJ2-1	TGCGCCAGCAGCTTCGCAGACAATTATGAGCAGTTCTTC	CASSFADNYEQFF
once	.	TRBV7-2	TRBJ2-5	TGTGCCAGCAGCTTAGTCAGGGTAGGATCGACCCAGTACTTC	CASSLVRVGSTQYF
.	TRBD1	TRBV5-4	TRBJ2-7	TGTGCCAGCAGCTTATACAGGGGGGCAACCTACGAGCAGTACTTC	CASSLYRGATYEQYF
.	.	TRBV4-2	TRBJ1-3	TGTGCCAGCAGCCAAGTCCGGTTCGGAAACACCATATATTTT	CASSQVRFGNTIYF
.	TRBD2	TRBV11-1	TRBJ2-2	TGTGCCAGCAGCTTAGTTAGCGGGTCGAACACCGGGGAGCTGTTTTTT	CASSLVSGSNTGELFF
.	.	TRBV24-1	TRBJ1-6	TGTGCCACCAATTCGGACCTAACGGGGAATTCACCCCTCCACTTT	CATNSDLTGNSPLHF
once	TRBD2	TRBV12-3/TRBV12-4	TRBJ2-1	TGTGCCAGCAGTTTACGGCTAGCGGGAGGGCAGTTCTTC	CASSLRLAGGQFF
.	TRBD2	TRBV6-5	TRBJ2-3	TGTGCCAGCAGCCGGGATAGCGGGGGGGCTAATACGCAGTATTTT	CASSRDSGGANTQYF
few	.	TRBV5-1	TRBJ1-3	TGCGCCAGCAGCTTGGAGTCCCCGGGGAGTGGAAACACCATATATTTT	CASSLESPGSGNTIYF
.	TRBD2	TRBV5-6	TRBJ2-1	TGTGCCAGCAGCTTTAACGGGGGGGCCTGGGATGAGCAGTTCTTC	CASSFNGGAWDEQFF
.	TRBD1	TRBV19	TRBJ1-1	TGTGCCAGTAGTAGGGACAGGAACACTGAAGCTTTCTTT	CASSRDRNTEAFF
.	.	TRBV5-4	TRBJ2-3	TGTGCCAGCAGCCAACGGACAGAAAAGCCAGATACGCAGTATTTT	CASSQRTEKPDTQYF
.	TRBD1	TRBV11-2	TRBJ1-2	TGTGCCAGCAGCTCTACCACCGGGACAGGGGGCTACACCTTC	CASSSTTGTGGYTF
.	.	TRBV13	TRBJ2-1	TGTGCCAGCAGCTTAGGCCAGGGCAATGAGCAGTTCTTC	CASSLGQGNEQFF
once	.	TRBV11-2	TRBJ2-6	TGTGCCAGCAGCTTAGAGGGGGGTTCTGGGGCCAACGTCCTGACTTTC	CASSLEGGSGANVLTF
few	.	TRBV6-1	TRBJ2-7	TGTGCCAGCAGTGAAGGGGGGGACAGTTACGAGCAGTACTTC	CASSEGGDSYEQYF
.	.	TRBV7-6	TRBJ1-3	TGTGCCAGCAGCTTAGCCGACAGTGACTCTGGAAACACCATATATTTT	CASSLADSDSGNTIYF
.	.	TRBV6-5	TRBJ2-2	TGTGCCACTGGGCGCCCTGTGGGCACCGGGGAGCTGTTTTTT	CATGRPVGTGELFF
.	TRBD1	TRBV2	TRBJ2-7	TGTGCCAGCGACCGGGACAGTAACTACGAGCAGTACTTC	CASDRDSNYEQYF
.	TRBD1	TRBV11-2	TRBJ1-1	TGTGCCAGCAGCGTCGGGACAGGGGGTAGGGGCACTGAAGCTTTCTTT	CASSVGTGGRGTEAFF
.	TRBD2	TRBV5-4	TRBJ2-1	TGTGCCAGCCGGCCGGGACTAGCGGGAGATGGGAATGAGCAGTTCTTC	CASRPGLAGDGNEQFF
.	TRBD1	TRBV29-1	TRBJ2-5	TGCAGCGTTGTGACAGGGGGCCGGGAGACCCAGTACTTC	CSVVTGGRETQYF
few	.	TRBV29-1	TRBJ2-1	TGCAGCGCTGGACTGTTGGTGGGCAATGAGCAGTTCTTC	CSAGLLVGNEQFF
.	.	TRBV6-2/TRBV6-3	TRBJ2-6	TGTGCCAGCAGTTACCGAGCGACAGGCGCCCGCTCTGGGGCCAACGTCCTGACTTTC	CASSYRATGARSGANVLTF
.	TRBD1	TRBV18	TRBJ1-6	TGTGCCAGCTCGCCATCAGACAGGGGCTCACCCCTCCACTTT	CASSPSDRGSPLHF
once	.	TRBV4-2	TRBJ1-6	TGTGCCAGCAGCCACCCCACCGGAGGGGCCTTAGATAATTCACCCCTCCACTTT	CASSHPTGGALDNSPLHF
.	TRBD1	TRBV6-1	TRBJ1-2	TGTGCCAGCAGTGAACAGGGGGCTTCGTCAGTTGGCTACACCTTC	CASSEQGASSVGYTF
.	.	TRBV6-2/TRBV6-3	TRBJ1-4	TGTGCCAGCAGTTACGAAGACTTCAATGAAAAACTGTTTTTT	CASSYEDFNEKLFF
.	TRBD1	TRBV19	TRBJ1-2	TGTGCCAGTAGTACCGATATTGGGACAGGACAGAACTATGGCTACACCTTC	CASSTDIGTGQNYGYTF
.	.	TRBV6-4	TRBJ1-4	TGTGCCAGCAGTTGTGGAGGTAATGAAAAACTGTTTTTT	CASSCGGNEKLFF
.	TRBD2	TRBV6-2/TRBV6-3	TRBJ2-7	TGTGCCAGCAGCCTTCTAGCGGGAGGGCTCGCCGAGCAGTACTTC	CASSLLAGGLAEQYF
.	TRBD2	TRBV29-1	TRBJ2-1	TGCAGCGTTGCGCGCGGGGGGGCCTACAATGAGCAGTTCTTC	CSVARGGAYNEQFF
.	.	TRBV2	TRBJ2-2	TGTGCCAGCAGTGAGAGGGCCTGGGCCGGGGAGCTGTTTTTT	CASSERAWAGELFF
.	.	TRBV9	TRBJ2-1	TGTGCCAGCAGCGCCGGATCGTCGGACAACAATGAGCAGTTCTTC	CASSAGSSDNNEQFF
.	TRBD2	TRBV10-1	TRBJ2-7	TGCGCCAGCAGTGAGTCGAAAATTAGCGGGGGATACGAGCAGTACTTC	CASSESKISGGYEQYF